This TCR beta chain was documented in a study of regulatory T cells in long-lasting Graves disease. Researchers made TCR beta libraries by using iRepertoire HTBI primers and running Arm-PCR on CDR3 regions. TCRdb used MiXCR to reprocess the multiplex PCR reads, holding one entry per CDR3 protein. The sample has under 400,000 distinct CDR3 sequences; over 15% are singletons. Time point denoted: newly diagnosed GD, antithyroid drugs for less than 3 months. RNA extracted from PBMCs served as the sequencing template. The CDR3 is 14 residues long. Germline V gives CDR1 SGHRS, CDR2 YFSETQ. V was cut by 0 bases and J by 3 bases, with 7 bases left in between. Study results and limitations: Persistent disease preferred TRBV28, TRBJ1-2 and TRBJ2-5; new disease, TRBV20-1 and TRBJ2-1. Reduced TCR diversity was observed in persistent Graves' patients versus newly diagnosed patients.

There are many counts of this clonotype. Its antigen is as yet unknown. Another study also made use of these data, one on T cells in Graves' hyperthyroidism and ophthalmopathy. That report adds: HTBI primers were used for first-round RT-PCR of the TCR CDR3. Most thyroid clonotypes expanded above 0.001 were also detected in blood.

The chain combines TRBV5-1 with TRBJ2-1, with D possibly being TRBD1 (5 bases). Sequenced material: peripheral blood mononuclear cells (PBMCs), taken at new diagnosis, from a patient treated with antithyroid drugs. The source is a man aged 40-49 years with Graves disease. CDR3 residues: CASSLEGLYNEQFF. The CDR3 nucleotides read TGCGCCAGCAGCTTGGAGGGGCTCTACAATGAGCAGTTCTTC.